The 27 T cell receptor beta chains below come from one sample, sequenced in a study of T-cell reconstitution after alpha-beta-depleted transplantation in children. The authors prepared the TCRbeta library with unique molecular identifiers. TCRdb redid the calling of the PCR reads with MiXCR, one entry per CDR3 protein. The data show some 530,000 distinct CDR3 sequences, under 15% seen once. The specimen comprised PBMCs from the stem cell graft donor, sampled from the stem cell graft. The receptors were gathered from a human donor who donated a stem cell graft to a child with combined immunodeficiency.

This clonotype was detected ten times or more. This chain's CDR3 is CSATSWTSGSGTQYF. The CDR3 DNA reads as TGCAGTGCCACATCTTGGACTAGCGGGAGTGGTACGCAGTATTTT. This chain uses TRBV20-1 with TRBJ2-3, with TRBD2 matching over 13 bases. This CDR3 is 15 amino acids long. Germline CDR1 and CDR2: DFQATT and SNEGSKA (reference sequence). V trimming: 6 bases; J trimming: 8 bases; junction bases outside the gene matches: 11.

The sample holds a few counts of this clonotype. The chain's CDR3 is CASRSGRGPDTQYF. The DNA of the CDR3 is TGTGCCAGCAGGAGCGGGAGGGGGCCAGATACGCAGTATTTT. The rearrangement links TRBV7-2 to TRBJ2-3; 10 nucleotides agree with TRBD2. The germline V gene has CDR1 SGHTA and CDR2 FQGNSA. Trimming cost V 6 bases and J 4 bases; bases outside gene matches: 4. This CDR3 is 14 amino acids long.

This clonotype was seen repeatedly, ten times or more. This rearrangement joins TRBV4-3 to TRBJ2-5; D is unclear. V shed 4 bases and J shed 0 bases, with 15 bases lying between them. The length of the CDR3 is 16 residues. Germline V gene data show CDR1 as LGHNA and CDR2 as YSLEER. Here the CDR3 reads CASSRSAAGDQETQYF. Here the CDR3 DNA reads TGCGCCAGCAGCCGTTCCGCCGCAGGAGACCAAGAGACCCAGTACTTC.

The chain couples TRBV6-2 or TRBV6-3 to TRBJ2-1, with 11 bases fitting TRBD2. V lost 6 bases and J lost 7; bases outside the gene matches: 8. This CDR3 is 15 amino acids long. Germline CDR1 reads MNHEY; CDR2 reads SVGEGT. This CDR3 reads CASSWVASGGNEQFF. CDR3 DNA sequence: TGTGCCAGCAGCTGGGTGGCTAGCGGGGGGAATGAGCAGTTCTTC.

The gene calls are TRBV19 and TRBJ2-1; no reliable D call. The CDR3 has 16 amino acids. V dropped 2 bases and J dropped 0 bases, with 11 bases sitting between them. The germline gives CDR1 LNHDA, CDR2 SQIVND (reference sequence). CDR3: CASSIRVRSSYNEQFF. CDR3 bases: TGTGCCAGTAGTATAAGGGTTCGAAGCTCCTACAATGAGCAGTTCTTC.

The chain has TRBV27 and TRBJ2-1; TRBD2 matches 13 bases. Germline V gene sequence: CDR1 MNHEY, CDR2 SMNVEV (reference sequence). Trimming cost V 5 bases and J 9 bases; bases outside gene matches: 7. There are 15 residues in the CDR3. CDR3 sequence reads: CASSPGTSGAAEQFF. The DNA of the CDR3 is TGTGCCAGCAGTCCGGGGACTAGCGGGGCCGCTGAGCAGTTCTTC.

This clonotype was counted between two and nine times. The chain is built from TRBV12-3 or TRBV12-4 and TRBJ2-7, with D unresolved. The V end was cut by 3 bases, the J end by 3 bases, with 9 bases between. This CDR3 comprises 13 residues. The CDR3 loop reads CASSLHMVYEQYF. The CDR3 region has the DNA TGTGCCAGCAGTTTGCACATGGTCTACGAGCAGTACTTC.

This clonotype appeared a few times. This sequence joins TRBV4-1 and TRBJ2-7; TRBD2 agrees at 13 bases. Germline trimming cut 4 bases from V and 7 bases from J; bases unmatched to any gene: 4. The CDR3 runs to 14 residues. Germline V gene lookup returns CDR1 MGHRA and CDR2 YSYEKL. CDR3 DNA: TGCGCCAGCAGCCCCGGACTAGCGGGAGAGGAGCAGTACTTC. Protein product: CASSPGLAGEEQYF.

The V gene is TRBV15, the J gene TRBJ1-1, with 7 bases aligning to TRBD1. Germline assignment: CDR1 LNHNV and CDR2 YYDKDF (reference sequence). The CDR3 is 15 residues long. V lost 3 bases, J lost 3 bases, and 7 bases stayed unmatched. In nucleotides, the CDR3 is TGTGCCACCAGCAGGTCCGACAGGGTAGACACTGAAGCTTTCTTT. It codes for CATSRSDRVDTEAFF.

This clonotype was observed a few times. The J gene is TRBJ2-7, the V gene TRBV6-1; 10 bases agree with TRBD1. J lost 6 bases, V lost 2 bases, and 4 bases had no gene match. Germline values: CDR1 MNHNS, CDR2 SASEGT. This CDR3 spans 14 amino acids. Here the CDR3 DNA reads TGTGCCAGCAGTGAATCCGGGACAGGGGCCGAGCAGTACTTC. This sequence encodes CASSESGTGAEQYF.

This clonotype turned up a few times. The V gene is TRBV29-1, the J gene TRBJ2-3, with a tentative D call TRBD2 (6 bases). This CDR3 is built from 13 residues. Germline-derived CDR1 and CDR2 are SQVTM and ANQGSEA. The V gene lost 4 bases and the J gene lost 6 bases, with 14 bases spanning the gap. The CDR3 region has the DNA TGCAGCGTTGGGCTAGCGCTGGTGGATACGCAGTATTTT. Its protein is CSVGLALVDTQYF.

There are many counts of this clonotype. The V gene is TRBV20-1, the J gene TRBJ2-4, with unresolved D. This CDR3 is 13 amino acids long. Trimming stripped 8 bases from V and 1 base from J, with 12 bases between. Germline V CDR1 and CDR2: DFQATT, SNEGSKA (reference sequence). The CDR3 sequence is CSIQFMAKNIQYF. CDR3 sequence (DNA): TGCAGTATCCAATTTATGGCCAAAAACATTCAGTACTTC.

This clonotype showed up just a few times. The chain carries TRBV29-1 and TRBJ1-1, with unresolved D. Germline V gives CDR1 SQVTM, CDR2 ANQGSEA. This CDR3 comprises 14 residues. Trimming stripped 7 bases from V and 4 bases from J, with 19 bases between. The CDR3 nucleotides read TGCAGCGCCGACGGCAGGCGGGGAATCACTGAAGCTTTCTTT. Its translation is CSADGRRGITEAFF.

CDR3 DNA: TGCGCCAGCAGCCTCGGTTTCGGGAGAGCAGATACGCAGTATTTT. It specifies CASSLGFGRADTQYF. The chain couples TRBV4-3 to TRBJ2-3; weak D call: TRBD2 (6 bases). This CDR3 contains 15 residues. The ends were cut back, 4 bases at V and 4 bases at J, with 15 bases in the middle. Germline V gene data show CDR1 as LGHNA and CDR2 as YSLEER.

The CDR3 sequence: CASSPPLAGSRDTQYF. CDR3 sequence (DNA): TGTGCCAGCTCACCACCCCTAGCGGGGTCCCGGGATACGCAGTATTTT. The rearrangement joins TRBV18 to TRBJ2-3; TRBD2 agrees at 9 bases. Germline V gives CDR1 KGHSH, CDR2 LQKENI. The ends lost 0 bases at V and 6 bases at J; junction bases unmatched: 7. This CDR3 has 16 amino acids. Variable domain in full (rest from reference TRBV18 and TRBJ2-3): NAGVMQNPRHLVRRRGQEARLRCSPMKGHSHVYWYRQLPEEGLKFMVYLQKENIIDESGMPKERFSAEFPKEGPSILRIQQVVRGDSAAYFCASSPPLAGSRDTQYFGPGTRLTVL.

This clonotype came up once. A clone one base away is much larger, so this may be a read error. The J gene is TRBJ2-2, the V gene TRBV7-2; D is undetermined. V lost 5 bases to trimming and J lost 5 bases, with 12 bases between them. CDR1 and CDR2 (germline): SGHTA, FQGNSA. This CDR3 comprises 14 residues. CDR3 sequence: CASSPLFETGELFF. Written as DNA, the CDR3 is TGTGCCAGCAGCCCATTATTTGAAACCGGGGAGCTGTTTTTT.

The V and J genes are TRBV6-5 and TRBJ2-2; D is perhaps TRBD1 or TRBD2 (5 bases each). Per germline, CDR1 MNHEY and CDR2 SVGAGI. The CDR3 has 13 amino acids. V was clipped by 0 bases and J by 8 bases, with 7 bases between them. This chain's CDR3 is CASSYSGGGELFF. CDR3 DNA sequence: TGTGCCAGCAGTTACTCTGGGGGAGGGGAGCTGTTTTTT.

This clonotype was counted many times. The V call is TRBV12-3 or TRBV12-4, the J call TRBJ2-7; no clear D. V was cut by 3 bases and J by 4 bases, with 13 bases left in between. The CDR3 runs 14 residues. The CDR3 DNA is TGTGCCAGCAGTTTCGGCAGGAGCCTATACGAGCAGTACTTC. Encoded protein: CASSFGRSLYEQYF.

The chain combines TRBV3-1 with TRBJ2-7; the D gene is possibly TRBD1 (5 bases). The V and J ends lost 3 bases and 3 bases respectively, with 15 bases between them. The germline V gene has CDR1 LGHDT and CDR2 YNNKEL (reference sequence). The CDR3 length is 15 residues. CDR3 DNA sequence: TGTGCCAGCAGCCATCAACAGGTCCTAGGCTACGAGCAGTACTTC. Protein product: CASSHQQVLGYEQYF.

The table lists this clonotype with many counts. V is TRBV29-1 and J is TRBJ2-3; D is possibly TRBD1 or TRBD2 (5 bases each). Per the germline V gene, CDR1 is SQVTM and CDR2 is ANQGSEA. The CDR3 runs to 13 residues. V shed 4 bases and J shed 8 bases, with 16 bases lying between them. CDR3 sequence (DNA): TGCAGCGTTGGAGTTAGCGATAGGGGTACGCAGTATTTT. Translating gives CSVGVSDRGTQYF.

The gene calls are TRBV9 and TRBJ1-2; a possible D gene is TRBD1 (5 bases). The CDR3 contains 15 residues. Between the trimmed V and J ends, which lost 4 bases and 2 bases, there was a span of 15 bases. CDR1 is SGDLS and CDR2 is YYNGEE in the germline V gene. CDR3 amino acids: CASSPRQNQNYGYTF. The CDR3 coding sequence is TGTGCCAGCAGCCCAAGACAGAACCAAAACTATGGCTACACCTTC.

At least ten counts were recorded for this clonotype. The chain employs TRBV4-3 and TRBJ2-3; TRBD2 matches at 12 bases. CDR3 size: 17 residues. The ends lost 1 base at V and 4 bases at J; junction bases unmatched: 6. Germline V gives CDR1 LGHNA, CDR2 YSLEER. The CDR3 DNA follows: TGCGCCAGCAGCCAAGTCATACTAGCGGGAGGAGCAGATACGCAGTATTTT. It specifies CASSQVILAGGADTQYF.

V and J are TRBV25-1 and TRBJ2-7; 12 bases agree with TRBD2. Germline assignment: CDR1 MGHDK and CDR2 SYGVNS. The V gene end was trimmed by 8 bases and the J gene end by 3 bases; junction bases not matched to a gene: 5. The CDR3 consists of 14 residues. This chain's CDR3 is CASGPGLAGYEQYF. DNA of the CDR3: TGTGCCAGCGGCCCGGGACTAGCGGGCTACGAGCAGTACTTC.

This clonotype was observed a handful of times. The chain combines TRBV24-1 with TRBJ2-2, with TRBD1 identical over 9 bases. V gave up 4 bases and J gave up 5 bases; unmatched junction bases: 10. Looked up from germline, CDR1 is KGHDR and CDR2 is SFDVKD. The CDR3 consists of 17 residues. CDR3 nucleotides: TGTGCCACCAGTGAGTTCTCCGGGACAGGGCTTACCGGGGAGCTGTTTTTT. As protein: CATSEFSGTGLTGELFF.

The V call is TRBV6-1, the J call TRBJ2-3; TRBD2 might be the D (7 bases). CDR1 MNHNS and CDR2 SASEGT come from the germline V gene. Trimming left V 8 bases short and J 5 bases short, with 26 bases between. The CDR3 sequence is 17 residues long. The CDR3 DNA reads TGTGCCAGCGCCGACGGAGGGGGGGCGGGACAAGGAGATACGCAGTATTTT. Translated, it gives CASADGGGAGQGDTQYF.

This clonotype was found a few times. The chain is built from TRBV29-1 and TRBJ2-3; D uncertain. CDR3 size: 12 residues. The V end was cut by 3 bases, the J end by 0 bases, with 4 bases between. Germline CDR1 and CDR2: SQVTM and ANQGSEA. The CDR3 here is CSVEASTDTQYF. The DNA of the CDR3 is TGCAGCGTTGAGGCCAGCACAGATACGCAGTATTTT.

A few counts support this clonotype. Written as DNA, the CDR3 is TGCAGTGCTAGTAGGACAGGGGGCGTCTACGAGCAGTACTTC. Residues: CSASRTGGVYEQYF. The rearrangement uses TRBV20-1 and TRBJ2-7, with 11 bases that match TRBD1. J was trimmed by 3 bases and V by 3 bases; bases with no gene match: 4. There are 14 residues in the CDR3. Germline values: CDR1 DFQATT, CDR2 SNEGSKA (reference sequence).